The entry below gives a single TCR beta chain sequence along with its context. These data come from a study of tumour-infiltrating T cells in Burkitt lymphoma. Study summary: Survival, overall and progression-free, tracked with productive clonality.

Sequencing was performed with immunoSEQ multiplex PCR; in TCRdb, only in-frame clones are kept and a portion is missing. The data hold 6,400 or so clones, with roughly 15% observed a single time. With V trimmed by 0 bases and J by 12 bases, 7 bases remained unmatched. Germline values: CDR1 SGDLS, CDR2 YYNGEE. The CDR3 sequence is 14 residues long. V and J are TRBV9 and TRBJ2-1; 9 nucleotides match TRBD2. The receptor comes from a human donor with diffuse large B-cell lymphoma. Sequencing used tumor tissue. The CDR3 region has the DNA TGTGCCAGCAGCGTAGGGGCGGGAGGGGACGGGCAGTTCTTC. It specifies CASSVGAGGDGQFF.